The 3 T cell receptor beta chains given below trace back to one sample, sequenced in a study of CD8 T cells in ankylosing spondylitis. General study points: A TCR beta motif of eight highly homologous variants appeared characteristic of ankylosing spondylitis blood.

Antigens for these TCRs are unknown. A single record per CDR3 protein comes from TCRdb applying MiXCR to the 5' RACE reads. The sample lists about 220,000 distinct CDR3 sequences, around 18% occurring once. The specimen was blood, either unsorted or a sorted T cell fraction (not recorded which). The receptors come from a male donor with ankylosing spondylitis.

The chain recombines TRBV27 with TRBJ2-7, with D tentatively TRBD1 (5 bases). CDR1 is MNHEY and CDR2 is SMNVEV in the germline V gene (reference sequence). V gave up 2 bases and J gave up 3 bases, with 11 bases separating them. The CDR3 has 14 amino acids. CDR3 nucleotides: TGTGCCAGCAGTTTACGGTCAGGGCTCTACGAGCAGTACTTC. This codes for CASSLRSGLYEQYF.

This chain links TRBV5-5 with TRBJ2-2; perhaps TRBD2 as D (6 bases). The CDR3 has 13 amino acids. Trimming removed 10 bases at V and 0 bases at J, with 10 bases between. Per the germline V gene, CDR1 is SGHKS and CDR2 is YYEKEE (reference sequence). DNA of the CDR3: TGTGCCGGGGCTAGCGCGAACACCGGGGAGCTGTTTTTT. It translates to CAGASANTGELFF.

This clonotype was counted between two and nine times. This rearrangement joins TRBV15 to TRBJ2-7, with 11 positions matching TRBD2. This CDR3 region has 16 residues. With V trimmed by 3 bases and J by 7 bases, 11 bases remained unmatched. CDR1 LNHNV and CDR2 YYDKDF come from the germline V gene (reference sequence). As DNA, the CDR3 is TGTGCCACCAGCAGGGCCCCACTAGCGGGAGAGGTGGAGCAGTACTTC. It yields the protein CATSRAPLAGEVEQYF.